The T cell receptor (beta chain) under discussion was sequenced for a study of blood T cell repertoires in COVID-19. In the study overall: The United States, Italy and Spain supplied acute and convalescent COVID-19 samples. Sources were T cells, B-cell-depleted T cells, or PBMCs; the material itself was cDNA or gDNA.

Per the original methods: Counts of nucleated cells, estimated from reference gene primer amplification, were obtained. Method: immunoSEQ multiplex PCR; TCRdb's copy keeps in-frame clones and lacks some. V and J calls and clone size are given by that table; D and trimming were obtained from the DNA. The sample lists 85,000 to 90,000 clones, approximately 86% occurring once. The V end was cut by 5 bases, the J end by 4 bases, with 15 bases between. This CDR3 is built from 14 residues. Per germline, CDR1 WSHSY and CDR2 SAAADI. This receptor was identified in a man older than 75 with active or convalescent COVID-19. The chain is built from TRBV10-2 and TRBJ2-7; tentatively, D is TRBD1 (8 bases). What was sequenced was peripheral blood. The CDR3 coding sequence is TGCGCCAGCAGTAGCGGGACAGGAAGTTACGAGCAGTACTTC. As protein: CASSSGTGSYEQYF.